This TCR beta chain is drawn from a study of blood T cell repertoires in COVID-19. Study-wide background: The samples span acute and convalescent COVID-19 from the United States, Italy and Spain. T cells, B-cell-depleted T cells, or PBMCs supplied cDNA or gDNA.

Per the original methods: Amplified reference gene primers provided the basis for estimating nucleated cell counts. Produced via immunoSEQ multiplex PCR; TCRdb's table is partial and in-frame only. The V and J calls and clone size are taken from that table; D and trimming were inferred from the DNA. The repertoire holds a few hundred thousand clones, 75% to 90% seen once, with 3% to 4% in the top ten. The source of this sequence is a woman between 18 and 30 years old with acute or convalescent COVID-19. The sample was peripheral blood.

As DNA, the CDR3 is TGCGCCAGCAGCCAGGGGGATTTCGGACAGGGGGCTTGGCAGCCCCAGCATTTT. It translates to CASSQGDFGQGAWQPQHF. V gene TRBV4-1 combines with J gene TRBJ1-5, with 11 positions matching TRBD1. The ends lost 3 bases at V and 7 bases at J; junction bases unmatched: 14. CDR3 size: 18 residues. Per the germline V gene, CDR1 is MGHRA and CDR2 is YSYEKL.